These T cell receptor beta chains were read from a single sample in a study of T cell responses to AZD1222 COVID-19 vaccine. Sequencing used immunoSEQ multiplex PCR; TCRdb keeps in-frame clones, though not all of them. The sample has approximately 100,000 clones, 88% seen once; the top ten hold around 9%. Sequences were derived from peripheral blood, sampled on day 0 of AZD1222 vaccination. The receptors were gathered from an adult in good health. The CDR3 runs from the conserved cysteine through the conserved F or W. Fields, in order: D gene, V gene, clone size, J gene, CDR3 protein, CDR3 DNA. A D gene is named only where the DNA matches it firmly. Rows may omit the clone size; those that give it use once, few, many or a size class.

d_gene: .; v_gene: TRBV18; abundance: .; j_gene: TRBJ1-4; CDR3aa: CASSPGGGRSEKLFF; CDR3nt: TGTGCCAGCTCCCCGGGGGGCGGTCGGAGTGAAAAACTGTTTTTT
d_gene: TRBD2; v_gene: TRBV25-1; abundance: .; j_gene: TRBJ2-1; CDR3aa: CASTKTTSGRVNEQFF; CDR3nt: TGTGCCAGCACCAAAACGACTAGCGGGAGGGTCAATGAGCAGTTCTTC
d_gene: .; v_gene: TRBV9; abundance: .; j_gene: TRBJ2-2; CDR3aa: CASSLSGNTGELFF; CDR3nt: TGTGCCAGCAGCTTAAGCGGGAACACCGGGGAGCTGTTTTTT
d_gene: .; v_gene: TRBV4-3; abundance: once; j_gene: TRBJ1-2; CDR3aa: CASSQEGLGGDGYTF; CDR3nt: TGCGCCAGCAGCCAAGAAGGTCTGGGAGGGGATGGCTACACCTTC
d_gene: .; v_gene: TRBV24-1; abundance: .; j_gene: TRBJ2-1; CDR3aa: CATSKYRLGEQFF; CDR3nt: TGTGCCACCTCAAAGTACAGACTAGGCGAGCAGTTCTTC
d_gene: .; v_gene: TRBV5-8; abundance: .; j_gene: TRBJ1-1; CDR3aa: CASGGRYTEAFF; CDR3nt: TGTGCCAGCGGGGGGCGGTACACTGAAGCTTTCTTT
d_gene: .; v_gene: TRBV11-2; abundance: .; j_gene: TRBJ2-2; CDR3aa: CASSLGLNTGELFF; CDR3nt: TGTGCCAGCAGCTTAGGGTTAAACACCGGGGAGCTGTTTTTT
d_gene: .; v_gene: TRBV14; abundance: .; j_gene: TRBJ2-1; CDR3aa: CASSQPSGTRKPYNEQFF; CDR3nt: TGTGCCAGCAGCCAACCTAGTGGGACTCGAAAACCCTACAATGAGCAGTTCTTC
d_gene: TRBD1; v_gene: TRBV18; abundance: .; j_gene: TRBJ2-7; CDR3aa: CASSSGQGAFYEQYF; CDR3nt: TGTGCCAGCTCGTCGGGACAGGGGGCGTTCTACGAGCAGTACTTC
d_gene: .; v_gene: TRBV7-2; abundance: .; j_gene: TRBJ2-1; CDR3aa: CASSPGPRGEQFF; CDR3nt: TGTGCCAGCAGCCCAGGACCGAGAGGGGAGCAGTTCTTC
d_gene: .; v_gene: TRBV5-8; abundance: .; j_gene: TRBJ1-6; CDR3aa: CASSFGSGTNSPLHF; CDR3nt: TGTGCCAGCAGCTTCGGCTCAGGGACGAATTCACCCCTCCACTTT
d_gene: .; v_gene: TRBV11-2; abundance: .; j_gene: TRBJ2-7; CDR3aa: CASSPGPLAYEQYF; CDR3nt: TGTGCCAGCAGCCCGGGACCGCTGGCCTACGAGCAGTACTTC
d_gene: .; v_gene: TRBV10-1; abundance: few; j_gene: TRBJ1-5; CDR3aa: CASSESVDGSNQPQHF; CDR3nt: TGCGCCAGCAGTGAGTCGGTTGATGGGAGCAATCAGCCCCAGCATTTT
d_gene: .; v_gene: TRBV7-9; abundance: few; j_gene: TRBJ1-3; CDR3aa: CASSLLQASSGNTIYF; CDR3nt: TGTGCCAGCAGCCTACTTCAGGCCAGCTCTGGAAACACCATATATTTT
d_gene: .; v_gene: TRBV29-1; abundance: .; j_gene: TRBJ1-2; CDR3aa: CSVEGDEDNYGYTF; CDR3nt: TGCAGCGTTGAAGGGGATGAGGACAACTATGGCTACACCTTC
d_gene: .; v_gene: TRBV3-1/TRBV3-2; abundance: .; j_gene: TRBJ2-7; CDR3aa: CASSQRTAYEQYF; CDR3nt: TGTGCCAGCAGCCAAAGAACAGCCTACGAGCAGTACTTC
d_gene: .; v_gene: TRBV5-1; abundance: .; j_gene: TRBJ2-3; CDR3aa: CASSNIGDTQYF; CDR3nt: TGCGCCAGCAGCAATATAGGAGATACGCAGTATTTT
d_gene: .; v_gene: TRBV7-9; abundance: .; j_gene: TRBJ1-1; CDR3aa: CASSLSQPSNTEAFF; CDR3nt: TGTGCCAGCAGCTTATCACAACCATCTAACACTGAAGCTTTCTTT
d_gene: .; v_gene: TRBV28; abundance: .; j_gene: TRBJ1-2; CDR3aa: CASSLCTGCELRGYTF; CDR3nt: TGTGCCAGCAGTTTATGCACAGGGTGTGAACTTCGCGGCTACACCTTC
d_gene: .; v_gene: TRBV7-2; abundance: few; j_gene: TRBJ1-1; CDR3aa: CASSLSGKGQREAFF; CDR3nt: TGTGCCAGCAGCTTATCAGGGAAAGGGCAGAGGGAAGCTTTCTTT
d_gene: TRBD2; v_gene: TRBV18; abundance: .; j_gene: TRBJ2-2; CDR3aa: CASSPRLAGFANTGELFF; CDR3nt: TGTGCCAGCTCACCACGACTAGCGGGATTCGCGAACACCGGGGAGCTGTTTTTT
d_gene: TRBD1; v_gene: TRBV3-1/TRBV3-2; abundance: .; j_gene: TRBJ2-7; CDR3aa: CASSQGQGAGEQYF; CDR3nt: TGTGCCAGCAGCCAAGGCCAGGGGGCAGGGGAGCAGTACTTC
d_gene: .; v_gene: TRBV4-3; abundance: .; j_gene: TRBJ1-2; CDR3aa: CASSQGIDMTYGYTF; CDR3nt: TGCGCCAGCAGCCAAGGCATTGACATGACCTATGGCTACACCTTC
d_gene: .; v_gene: TRBV7-8; abundance: .; j_gene: TRBJ1-1; CDR3aa: CASSPPRGGESEAFF; CDR3nt: TGTGCCAGCAGCCCACCAAGGGGGGGCGAATCCGAAGCTTTCTTT
d_gene: TRBD1; v_gene: TRBV3-1/TRBV3-2; abundance: .; j_gene: TRBJ2-7; CDR3aa: CASSQGYPKWDSSYEQYF; CDR3nt: TGTGCCAGCAGCCAAGGCTACCCTAAGTGGGACAGCTCCTACGAGCAGTACTTC
d_gene: TRBD2; v_gene: TRBV9; abundance: .; j_gene: TRBJ2-3; CDR3aa: CASSVARLAGVTDTQYF; CDR3nt: TGTGCCAGCAGCGTAGCCCGACTAGCAGGCGTCACAGATACGCAGTATTTT
d_gene: .; v_gene: TRBV19; abundance: .; j_gene: TRBJ1-2; CDR3aa: CASSPPIYYGYTF; CDR3nt: TGTGCCAGTAGCCCGCCCATATACTATGGCTACACCTTC
d_gene: .; v_gene: TRBV27; abundance: once; j_gene: TRBJ1-4; CDR3aa: CASSFQSGEKLFF; CDR3nt: TGTGCCAGCAGTTTTCAGAGTGGTGAAAAACTGTTTTTT
d_gene: TRBD1; v_gene: TRBV5-6; abundance: .; j_gene: TRBJ1-5; CDR3aa: CASRPGPTGRGNQPQHF; CDR3nt: TGTGCCAGCAGGCCGGGCCCGACAGGGAGGGGAAATCAGCCCCAGCATTTT
d_gene: .; v_gene: TRBV4-3; abundance: .; j_gene: TRBJ1-2; CDR3aa: CASSHKAGASYGYTF; CDR3nt: TGCGCCAGCAGTCACAAGGCAGGGGCATCATATGGCTACACCTTC
d_gene: .; v_gene: TRBV27; abundance: .; j_gene: TRBJ1-1; CDR3aa: CASSLSLWGNRADTEAFF; CDR3nt: TGTGCCAGCAGTTTAAGCCTATGGGGGAACAGGGCCGACACTGAAGCTTTCTTT
d_gene: .; v_gene: TRBV25-1; abundance: .; j_gene: TRBJ2-7; CDR3aa: CASSENSREQYF; CDR3nt: TGTGCCAGCAGTGAGAACTCTCGGGAGCAGTACTTC
d_gene: TRBD1; v_gene: TRBV7-2; abundance: .; j_gene: TRBJ1-1; CDR3aa: CASSRGTGGVSEAFF; CDR3nt: TGTGCCAGCAGCAGAGGGACAGGGGGCGTCTCTGAAGCTTTCTTT
d_gene: .; v_gene: TRBV19; abundance: once; j_gene: TRBJ2-7; CDR3aa: CASSAGTLPSYEQYF; CDR3nt: TGTGCCAGTAGTGCCGGGACATTGCCATCCTACGAGCAGTACTTC
d_gene: TRBD1; v_gene: TRBV9; abundance: .; j_gene: TRBJ1-1; CDR3aa: CASSPRQGNTEAFF; CDR3nt: TGTGCCAGCAGCCCCCGACAGGGAAACACTGAAGCTTTCTTT
d_gene: .; v_gene: TRBV7-9; abundance: .; j_gene: TRBJ2-1; CDR3aa: CASSFLTDRNEQFF; CDR3nt: TGTGCCAGCAGCTTTTTGACAGACCGCAATGAGCAGTTCTTC
d_gene: .; v_gene: TRBV27; abundance: .; j_gene: TRBJ1-1; CDR3aa: CASHRAMNTEAFF; CDR3nt: TGTGCCAGCCACAGGGCGATGAACACTGAAGCTTTCTTT
d_gene: .; v_gene: TRBV27; abundance: few; j_gene: TRBJ1-1; CDR3aa: CASGGRGANTEAFF; CDR3nt: TGTGCCAGCGGGGGTCGGGGGGCCAACACTGAAGCTTTCTTT
d_gene: .; v_gene: TRBV12-3/TRBV12-4; abundance: .; j_gene: TRBJ2-1; CDR3aa: CASSFSGVEQFF; CDR3nt: TGTGCCAGCAGTTTTTCGGGGGTTGAGCAGTTCTTC
d_gene: .; v_gene: TRBV11-2; abundance: .; j_gene: TRBJ1-1; CDR3aa: CASSPGLGLEAFF; CDR3nt: TGTGCCAGCAGCCCCGGGTTGGGCCTTGAAGCTTTCTTT
d_gene: TRBD1; v_gene: TRBV29-1; abundance: .; j_gene: TRBJ2-7; CDR3aa: CSARQGAASYEQYF; CDR3nt: TGCAGCGCCCGGCAGGGGGCCGCCTCATACGAGCAGTACTTC
d_gene: TRBD1; v_gene: TRBV7-9; abundance: .; j_gene: TRBJ2-7; CDR3aa: CASSSGTGGPYEQYF; CDR3nt: TGTGCCAGCAGTTCCGGGACAGGAGGCCCTTACGAGCAGTACTTC
d_gene: .; v_gene: TRBV5-4; abundance: .; j_gene: TRBJ2-3; CDR3aa: CASSYLGGATDTQYF; CDR3nt: TGTGCCAGCAGCTACTTAGGGGGGGCCACAGATACGCAGTATTTT
d_gene: .; v_gene: TRBV7-9; abundance: .; j_gene: TRBJ1-4; CDR3aa: CASSLAGAEKLFF; CDR3nt: TGTGCCAGCAGCTTAGCGGGGGCCGAAAAACTGTTTTTT
d_gene: TRBD1; v_gene: TRBV23-1; abundance: .; j_gene: TRBJ2-2; CDR3aa: CASSQTGTADPPNTGELFF; CDR3nt: TGCGCCAGCAGTCAAACCGGGACAGCAGACCCTCCGAACACCGGGGAGCTGTTTTTT
d_gene: TRBD2; v_gene: TRBV27; abundance: .; j_gene: TRBJ2-2; CDR3aa: CASSGLAGPTGELFF; CDR3nt: TGTGCCAGCTCAGGGCTAGCGGGCCCCACCGGGGAGCTGTTTTTT
d_gene: TRBD2; v_gene: TRBV9; abundance: .; j_gene: TRBJ2-1; CDR3aa: CASSPRVTGTSGNNEQFF; CDR3nt: TGTGCCAGCAGCCCGAGAGTAACCGGGACTAGCGGAAACAATGAGCAGTTCTTC
d_gene: .; v_gene: TRBV6-6; abundance: .; j_gene: TRBJ1-2; CDR3aa: CASSQQMNYGYTF; CDR3nt: TGTGCCAGCAGTCAACAGATGAACTATGGCTACACCTTC
d_gene: TRBD1; v_gene: TRBV7-8; abundance: .; j_gene: TRBJ2-3; CDR3aa: CASSPRTGADTQYF; CDR3nt: TGTGCCAGCAGCCCCCGGACAGGGGCAGATACGCAGTATTTT
d_gene: .; v_gene: TRBV7-3; abundance: .; j_gene: TRBJ1-1; CDR3aa: CASSLTGYREAAFF; CDR3nt: TGTGCCAGCAGCTTAACTGGGTATAGAGAGGCAGCTTTCTTT
d_gene: TRBD2; v_gene: TRBV28; abundance: once; j_gene: TRBJ2-5; CDR3aa: CASSLLAGQETQYF; CDR3nt: TGTGCCAGCAGTTTACTAGCGGGACAAGAGACCCAGTACTTC
d_gene: .; v_gene: TRBV4-2; abundance: .; j_gene: TRBJ1-3; CDR3aa: CASSQDGGKIRNTIYF; CDR3nt: TGTGCCAGCAGCCAAGATGGGGGGAAGATCAGAAACACCATATATTTT
d_gene: .; v_gene: TRBV7-2; abundance: .; j_gene: TRBJ1-2; CDR3aa: CASSLQFSTGNYGYTF; CDR3nt: TGTGCCAGCAGCTTGCAATTTTCGACGGGAAACTATGGCTACACCTTC
d_gene: .; v_gene: TRBV1; abundance: .; j_gene: TRBJ1-4; CDR3aa: CTSSQGCRGNEKLFF; CDR3nt: TGCACCAGCAGCCAAGGGTGCCGGGGGAATGAAAAACTGTTTTTT